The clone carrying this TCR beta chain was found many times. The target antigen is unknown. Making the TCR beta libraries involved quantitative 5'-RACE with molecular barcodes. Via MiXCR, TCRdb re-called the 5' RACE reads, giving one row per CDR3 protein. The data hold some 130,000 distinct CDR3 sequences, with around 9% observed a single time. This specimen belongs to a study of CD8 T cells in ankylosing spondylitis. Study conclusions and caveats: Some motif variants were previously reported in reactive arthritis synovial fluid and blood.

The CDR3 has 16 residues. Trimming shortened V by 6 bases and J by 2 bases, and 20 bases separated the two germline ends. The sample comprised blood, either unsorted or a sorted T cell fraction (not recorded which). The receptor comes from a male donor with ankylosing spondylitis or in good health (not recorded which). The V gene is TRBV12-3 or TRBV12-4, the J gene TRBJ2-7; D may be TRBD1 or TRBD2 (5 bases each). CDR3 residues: CASSSVRDGRPYEQYF. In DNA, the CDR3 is TGTGCCAGCAGCTCCGTTCGGGACGGACGACCCTACGAGCAGTACTTC.